This T cell receptor beta chain was identified during a study of CD8 T cells in ankylosing spondylitis. Notes on the study in general: One TCR beta motif, made up of roughly eight highly homologous variants, appeared characteristic of ankylosing spondylitis blood. Enrichment of disease-linked clones was reportedly significant in matched ankylosing spondylitis synovial fluid. A number of the motif variants had already been described in reactive arthritis synovial fluid and blood.

TCRdb re-called the 5' RACE reads through MiXCR, storing one row per CDR3 protein. This table holds roughly 370,000 distinct CDR3 sequences, approximately 20% found once. A word on this clonotype: The target antigen is unknown.

Germline V CDR1 and CDR2: MNHNS, SASEGT. The CDR3 is 14 residues long. V was trimmed by 6 bases and J by 1 base, leaving 12 bases between them. V is TRBV6-1 and J is TRBJ1-1; D is perhaps TRBD1 (6 bases). The sample consisted of blood, either unsorted or a sorted T cell fraction (not recorded which). The source of this sequence is a male donor with ankylosing spondylitis. The CDR3 coding sequence is TGTGCCAGCAGGCCGGGACAACAGAACACTGAAGCTTTCTTT. Protein sequence: CASRPGQQNTEAFF.